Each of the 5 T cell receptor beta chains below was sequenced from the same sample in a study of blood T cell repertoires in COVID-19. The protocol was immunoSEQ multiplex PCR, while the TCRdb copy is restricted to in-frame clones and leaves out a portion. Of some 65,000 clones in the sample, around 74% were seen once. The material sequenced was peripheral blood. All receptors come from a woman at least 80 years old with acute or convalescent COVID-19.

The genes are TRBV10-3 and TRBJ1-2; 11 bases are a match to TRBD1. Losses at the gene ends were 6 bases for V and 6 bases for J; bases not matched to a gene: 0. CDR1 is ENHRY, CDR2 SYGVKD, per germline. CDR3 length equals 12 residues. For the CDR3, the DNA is TGTGCCATCAGGGGACAGGGGGATGGCTACACCTTC. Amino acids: CAIRGQGDGYTF.

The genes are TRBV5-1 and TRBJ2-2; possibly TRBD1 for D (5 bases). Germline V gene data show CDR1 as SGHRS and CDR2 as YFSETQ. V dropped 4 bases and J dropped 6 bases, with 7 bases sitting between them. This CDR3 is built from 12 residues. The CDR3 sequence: CASSLGAGELFF. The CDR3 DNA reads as TGCGCCAGCAGCCTAGGGGCCGGGGAGCTGTTTTTT.

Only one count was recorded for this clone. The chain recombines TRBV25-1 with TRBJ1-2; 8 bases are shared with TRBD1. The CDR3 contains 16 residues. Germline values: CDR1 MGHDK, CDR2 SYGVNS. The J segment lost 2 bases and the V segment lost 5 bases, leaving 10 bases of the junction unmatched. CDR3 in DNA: TGTGCCAGCAGTCAACTAGGACAGGGTGCGAACTATGGCTACACCTTC. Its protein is CASSQLGQGANYGYTF.

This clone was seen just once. Here the CDR3 reads CASSLDTLPGDTIYF. The CDR3 region has the DNA TGCGCCAGCAGCTTGGACACACTACCGGGGGACACCATATATTTT. J is TRBJ1-3 and V is TRBV5-1; TRBD1 is a possible D gene (5 bases). V lost 0 bases to trimming and J lost 8 bases, with 15 bases between them. This CDR3 comprises 15 residues. Germline-derived CDR1 and CDR2 are SGHRS and YFSETQ.

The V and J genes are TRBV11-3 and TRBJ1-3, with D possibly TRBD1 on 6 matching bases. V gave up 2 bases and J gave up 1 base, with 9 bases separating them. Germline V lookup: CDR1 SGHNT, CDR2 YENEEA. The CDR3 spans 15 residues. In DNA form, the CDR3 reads TGTGCCAGCAGCTTAATGGGGGCGTCTGGAAACACCATATATTTT. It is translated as CASSLMGASGNTIYF.